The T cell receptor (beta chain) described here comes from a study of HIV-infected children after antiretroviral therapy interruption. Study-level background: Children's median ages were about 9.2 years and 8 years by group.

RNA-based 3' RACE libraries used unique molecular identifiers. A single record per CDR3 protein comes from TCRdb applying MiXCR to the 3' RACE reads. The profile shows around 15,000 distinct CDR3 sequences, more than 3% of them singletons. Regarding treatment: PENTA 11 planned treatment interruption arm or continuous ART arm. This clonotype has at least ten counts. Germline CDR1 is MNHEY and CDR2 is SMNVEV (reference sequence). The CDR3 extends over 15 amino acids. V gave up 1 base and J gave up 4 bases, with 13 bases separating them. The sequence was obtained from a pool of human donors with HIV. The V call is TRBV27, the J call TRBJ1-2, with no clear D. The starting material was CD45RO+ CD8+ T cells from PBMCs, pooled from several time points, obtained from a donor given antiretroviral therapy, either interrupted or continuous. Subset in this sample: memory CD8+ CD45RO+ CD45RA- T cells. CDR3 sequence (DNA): TGTGCCAGCAGTTTATATTCAGAAACCGGCTATGGCTACACCTTC. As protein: CASSLYSETGYGYTF.